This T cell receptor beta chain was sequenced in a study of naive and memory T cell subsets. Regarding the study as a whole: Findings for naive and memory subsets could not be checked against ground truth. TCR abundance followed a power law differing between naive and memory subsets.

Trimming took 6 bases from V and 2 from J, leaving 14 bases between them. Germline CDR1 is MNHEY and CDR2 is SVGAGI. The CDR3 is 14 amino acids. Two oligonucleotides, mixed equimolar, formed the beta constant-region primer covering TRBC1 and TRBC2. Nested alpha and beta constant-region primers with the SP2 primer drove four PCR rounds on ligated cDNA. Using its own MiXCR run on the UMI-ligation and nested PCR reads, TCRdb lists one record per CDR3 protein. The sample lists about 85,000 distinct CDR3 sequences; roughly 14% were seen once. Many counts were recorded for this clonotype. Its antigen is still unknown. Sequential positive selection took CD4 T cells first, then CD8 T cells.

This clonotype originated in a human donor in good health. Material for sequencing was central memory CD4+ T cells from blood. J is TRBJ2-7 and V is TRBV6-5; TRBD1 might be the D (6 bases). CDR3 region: CASSPRGGTYEQYF. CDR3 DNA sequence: TGTGCCAGCAGCCCCCGAGGGGGTACCTACGAGCAGTACTTC.